Each of the 7 T cell receptor beta chains below was sequenced from the same sample in a study of T-cell reconstitution after alpha-beta-depleted transplantation in children. The TCRbeta library incorporated unique molecular identifiers. TCRdb re-called the PCR reads through MiXCR, storing one row per CDR3 protein. The sample includes 350,000 to 450,000 distinct CDR3 sequences, less than 15% of them seen just once. The starting material was PBMCs, obtained from the stem cell graft. The source is a human donor who donated a stem cell graft to a child with Fanconi anemia.

The chain couples TRBV29-1 to TRBJ1-2, with 11 bases lining up with TRBD1. The CDR3 totals 13 residues. Germline V gene sequence: CDR1 SQVTM, CDR2 ANQGSEA. V shed 4 bases and J 4 bases; nucleotides not matched to a gene: 2. The CDR3 DNA follows: TGCAGCGTTGGCGGACAGGGGGCCTATGGCTACACCTTC. This sequence encodes CSVGGQGAYGYTF.

The chain combines TRBV7-9 with TRBJ1-5, with D maybe TRBD1 (6 bases). The CDR3 spans 12 residues. Per germline, CDR1 SEHNR and CDR2 FQNEAQ (reference sequence). The V gene lost 5 bases and the J gene lost 6 bases, with 8 bases spanning the gap. Written as DNA, the CDR3 is TGTGCCAGCAGCGAGACAGGTCAGCCCCAGCATTTT. Translating gives CASSETGQPQHF.

This clonotype has a handful of counts. The CDR3 spells CATSDLSRGKLTGELFF. The CDR3 nucleotides read TGTGCCACCAGTGATTTGTCCAGGGGGAAACTCACCGGGGAGCTGTTTTTT. This sequence joins TRBV24-1 and TRBJ2-2; 7 positions match TRBD1. Germline V lookup: CDR1 KGHDR, CDR2 SFDVKD. The CDR3 sequence is 17 residues long. Unmatched junction bases numbered 7, after V lost 0 bases and J lost 4 bases.

The table lists this clonotype with a few counts. The genes are TRBV12-3 or TRBV12-4 and TRBJ2-2, with TRBD2 matching over 9 bases. The CDR3 is made up of 17 amino acids. J was trimmed by 5 bases and V by 7 bases; bases with no gene match: 14. The CDR3 DNA reads as TGTGCCAGCACCTCGCGTTGGCGGGGGGGGCGGACCGGGGAGCTGTTTTTT. Translation gives CASTSRWRGGRTGELFF.

The chain couples TRBV5-1 to TRBJ1-3; perhaps TRBD1 as D (6 bases). V gave up 6 bases and J gave up 1 base, with 11 bases separating them. Germline-derived CDR1 and CDR2 are SGHRS and YFSETQ. The CDR3 extends over 14 amino acids. DNA of the CDR3: TGCGCCAGCAAGGACACAGGGTCTGGAAACACCATATATTTT. Its protein product is CASKDTGSGNTIYF.

V and J are TRBV12-3 or TRBV12-4 and TRBJ2-3, with TRBD2 as a possible D gene (6 bases). This CDR3 spans 15 amino acids. Trimming shortened V by 7 bases and J by 0 bases, and 14 bases separated the two germline ends. The CDR3 DNA reads TGTGCCAGCACCCAAAAGGGACTTAGCACAGATACGCAGTATTTT. It translates to CASTQKGLSTDTQYF.

The table lists this clonotype with many counts. The J gene is TRBJ1-2, the V gene TRBV11-2; D unclear. The germline V and J ends were trimmed by 5 bases and 4 bases, with 11 bases remaining between them. Germline CDR1 and CDR2: SGHAT and FQNNGV. The CDR3 spans 13 residues. This CDR3 is CASSQDFSYGYTF. The CDR3 DNA reads as TGTGCCAGCAGCCAAGACTTTTCCTATGGCTACACCTTC.